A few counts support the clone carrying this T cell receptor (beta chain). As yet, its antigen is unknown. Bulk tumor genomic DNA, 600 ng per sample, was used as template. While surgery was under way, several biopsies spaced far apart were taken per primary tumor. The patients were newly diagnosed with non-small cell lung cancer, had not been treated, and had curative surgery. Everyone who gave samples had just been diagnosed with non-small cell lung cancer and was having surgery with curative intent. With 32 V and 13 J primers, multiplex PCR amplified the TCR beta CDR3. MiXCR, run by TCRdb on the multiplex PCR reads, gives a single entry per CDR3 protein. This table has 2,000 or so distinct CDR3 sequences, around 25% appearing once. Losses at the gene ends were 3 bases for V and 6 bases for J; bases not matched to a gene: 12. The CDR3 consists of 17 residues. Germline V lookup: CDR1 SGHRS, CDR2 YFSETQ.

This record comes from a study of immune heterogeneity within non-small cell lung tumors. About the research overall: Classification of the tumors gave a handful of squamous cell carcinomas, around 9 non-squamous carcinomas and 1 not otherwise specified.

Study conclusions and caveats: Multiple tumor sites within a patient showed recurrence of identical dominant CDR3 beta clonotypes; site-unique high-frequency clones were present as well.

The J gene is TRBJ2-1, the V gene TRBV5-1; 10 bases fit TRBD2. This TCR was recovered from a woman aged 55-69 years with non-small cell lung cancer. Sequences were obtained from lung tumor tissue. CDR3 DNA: TGCGCCAGCAGCTGGGGACAGCGGACTAGCGGACGCAATGAGCAGTTCTTC. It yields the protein CASSWGQRTSGRNEQFF. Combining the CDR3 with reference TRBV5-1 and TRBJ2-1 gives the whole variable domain KAGVTQTPRYLIKTRGQQVTLSCSPISGHRSVSWYQQTPGQGLQFLFEYFSETQRNKGNFPGRFSGRQFSNSRSEMNVSTLELGDSALYLCASSWGQRTSGRNEQFFGPGTRLTVL.